These 3 T cell receptor beta chains came from one sample sequenced in a study of regulatory T cells in long-lasting Graves disease. Building of the TCR beta libraries involved iRepertoire HTBI primers and Arm-PCR of CDR3 regions. A single record per CDR3 protein comes from TCRdb applying MiXCR to the multiplex PCR reads. The data show some 370,000 distinct CDR3 sequences, less than 25% seen once. The time point: persistent/refractory GD, antithyroid drugs over 5 years with positive TRAb. The TCR library was prepared using RNA isolated from PBMCs. Sequencing was performed on peripheral blood mononuclear cells (PBMCs), taken when the disease was refractory, from a patient treated with antithyroid drugs. The receptors come from a female donor with Graves disease.

CDR3 DNA: TGCGCCAGCAGCCAAACGGTAGGGACGTTTCCGGGCGAGCAGTACTTC. Translation gives CASSQTVGTFPGEQYF. The V call is TRBV4-1, the J call TRBJ2-7, with D perhaps given as TRBD1 or TRBD2 (5 bases each). The CDR3 length is 16 residues. Per the germline V gene, CDR1 is MGHRA and CDR2 is YSYEKL. The V and J ends lost 2 bases and 6 bases respectively, with 20 bases between them.

Only a few counts were recorded for this clonotype. CDR3 in DNA: TGTGCCAGCAGTTACTCTAGGACATTTGGCTACACCTTC. It codes for CASSYSRTFGYTF. V gene TRBV6-5 combines with J gene TRBJ1-2; possible D gene TRBD1, 5 bases. The germline CDR1 and CDR2 sequences are MNHEY and SVGAGI. The CDR3 totals 13 residues. With 0 bases removed from V and 7 bases from J, the gap between germline ends came to 9 bases.

The gene calls are TRBV18 and TRBJ1-1; TRBD1 aligns across 7 bases. Germline V gene data show CDR1 as KGHSH and CDR2 as LQKENI. Trimming removed 3 bases from V and 1 base from J; junction bases left unmatched: 5. CDR3 length: 15 residues. The CDR3 nucleotides read TGTGCCAGCTCACCGTCCAGGGGGGGGAACACTGAAGCTTTCTTT. It translates to CASSPSRGGNTEAFF.